A single sample gave rise to the 2 T cell receptor beta chains below, sequenced in a study of blood T cell repertoires in COVID-19. Clones were sequenced by immunoSEQ multiplex PCR, and TCRdb holds only the in-frame ones, with some missing. The sample carries about 210,000 clones, approximately 83% recorded once. Sequencing was performed on PBMCs or T cells enriched from blood (not recorded which). The origin of the receptors is a woman in her forties with acute COVID-19.

This clone has only one observation. The J gene is TRBJ1-6, the V gene TRBV15, with D uncertain. V was clipped by 3 bases and J by 0 bases, with 9 bases between them. In germline, CDR1 is LNHNV, CDR2 YYDKDF (reference sequence). The CDR3 runs 16 residues. CDR3 amino acids: CATSSDRSSYNSPLHF. Written as DNA, the CDR3 is TGTGCCACCAGCAGTGACCGGAGCTCCTATAATTCACCCCTCCACTTT.

This clone was picked up one time. This chain uses TRBV2 with TRBJ2-2; 12 nucleotides align to TRBD2. Trimming took 4 bases from V and 7 from J; bases not matched to a gene: 7. CDR1 and CDR2 from the germline V gene are SNHLY and FYNNEI. This CDR3 contains 16 residues. Here the CDR3 DNA reads TGTGCCAGCAGTGCTAGCGGGAGGGCCTCTGGCGGGGAGCTGTTTTTT. This codes for CASSASGRASGGELFF.